This T cell receptor beta chain came from a study of T cell responses to AZD1222 COVID-19 vaccine. Findings of the study overall: Just a handful of AZD1222 recipients tested seropositive at baseline. Increased Spike-specific TCR breadth and depth were observed after two AZD1222 doses. Sampled repertoires all dated from after the peak T cell response. Vaccine-related CD4 TCRs covered spike, predominating at 160-218 and 743-854.

Data came from immunoSEQ multiplex PCR; TCRdb stores just in-frame clones and leaves some out. This sample yields nearly 35,000 clones, of which around 78% are seen a single time; about 4.7% belongs to the top ten. In the case of this clone: Its antigen remains unidentified.

The length of the CDR3 is 20 residues. V shed 4 bases and J 4 bases; nucleotides not matched to a gene: 21. The specimen was peripheral blood, collected 28 days after the second AZD1222 dose. This TCR was sampled from an adult who received the AZD1222 COVID-19 vaccine. The chain links TRBV23-1 to TRBJ1-1; 10 positions agree with TRBD1. TRBV23-1 carries the ORF label, with uncertain function. CDR3 amino acids: CASSPPEGQGEGRGSTEAFF. CDR3 DNA: TGCGCCAGCAGTCCACCTGAAGGACAGGGGGAGGGTCGGGGTAGCACTGAAGCTTTCTTT.